A selection of T cell receptor beta chains follows, all from one sample in a study of shared clonotypes between healthy human individuals. Here immunoSEQ multiplex PCR was the method, and the copy in TCRdb shows in-frame clones only, minus some. In the table there are about 2.1 million clones, around 93% of which are singletons. Source material: naive CD8+ T cells from PBMCs. These receptors were taken from a young man in good health. Some clones in this sample may be carry-over from other donors' samples. CDR3s include the opening cysteine and the closing phenylalanine or tryptophan. A D gene is named only where the DNA matches it firmly. Size is omitted from some rows. Given values are once, few, many or a class for expanded clones.

V gene	J gene	D gene	CDR3 length	clone size	CDR3 DNA	CDR3 protein
TRBV7-6	TRBJ2-2	TRBD2	14	-	TGTGCCAGCAGCTCTAGCGGCCCCACCGGGGAGCTGTTTTTT	CASSSSGPTGELFF
TRBV18	TRBJ2-3	-	13	-	TGTGCCAGCTCCCGGGAACGCACAGATACGCAGTATTTT	CASSRERTDTQYF
TRBV5-1	TRBJ2-7	-	14	once	TGCGCCAGCAGCCTTACCCCGACGGGCTACGAGCAGTACTTC	CASSLTPTGYEQYF
TRBV9	TRBJ2-3	TRBD1	15	-	TGTGCCAGCAGCGTAGTCCAGGGGGCGCGCTATACGCAGTATTTT	CASSVVQGARYTQYF
TRBV4-1	TRBJ1-1	TRBD1	15	-	TGCGCCAGCAGCCGGGGGGACAGGATGAACACTGAAGCTTTCTTT	CASSRGDRMNTEAFF
TRBV7-9	TRBJ2-2	-	14	once	TGTGCCAGCAGCTTATCGCCTTCAACCGGGGAGCTGTTTTTT	CASSLSPSTGELFF
TRBV15	TRBJ2-7	-	16	-	TGTGCCACCAGCAGAGATTTCAGCGGACTTTCCTACGAGCAGTACTTC	CATSRDFSGLSYEQYF
TRBV7-9	TRBJ2-2	TRBD1	14	-	TGTGCCAGCAGCGACAGGGGCCACACCGGGGAGCTGTTTTTT	CASSDRGHTGELFF
TRBV28	TRBJ2-5	-	14	-	TGTGCCAGCAGCCCGGCCAGCGAGGTAGAGACCCAGTACTTC	CASSPASEVETQYF
TRBV7-8	TRBJ2-3	-	14	-	TGTGCCAGCAGCTTGGGAGCGGCGCCGGTTACGCAGTATTTT	CASSLGAAPVTQYF
TRBV28	TRBJ1-3	TRBD1	18	-	TGTGCCAGCAGTCCCAGACCGCGTGACAGGGAAGGTGGAAACACCATATATTTT	CASSPRPRDREGGNTIYF
TRBV5-1	TRBJ2-1	-	15	-	TGCGCCAGCAGCTTATCAGCGAGCTCCTACAATGAGCAGTTCTTC	CASSLSASSYNEQFF
TRBV4-3	TRBJ1-1	-	16	-	TGCGCCAGCAGCCAAGATCGGAGCCTCATGAACACTGAAGCTTTCTTT	CASSQDRSLMNTEAFF
TRBV2	TRBJ2-3	-	12	-	TGTGCCAGCAGTGGGGACACAGATACGCAGTATTTT	CASSGDTDTQYF
TRBV4-1	TRBJ2-3	-	16	once	TGCGCCAGCAGCCAATTGGGGGGAGAGATCACAGATACGCAGTATTTT	CASSQLGGEITDTQYF
TRBV19	TRBJ1-5	-	15	-	TGTGCCAGTACCGAAGGCGGGGCCCTCAATCAGCCCCAGCATTTT	CASTEGGALNQPQHF
TRBV27	TRBJ2-2	TRBD2	18	-	TGTGCCAGCAGTTTATTCGGACTAGCGGGGGAAGGGGCCGGGGAGCTGTTTTTT	CASSLFGLAGEGAGELFF
TRBV9	TRBJ1-1	-	16	-	TGTGCCAGCAGCCCCCGGGGGCCGAGCGGGGACACTGAAGCTTTCTTT	CASSPRGPSGDTEAFF
TRBV6-6	TRBJ1-6	-	14	-	TGTGCCAGCACCCCCGCGGGGGCCGGGTCACCCCTCCACTTT	CASTPAGAGSPLHF
TRBV29-1	TRBJ2-4	-	12	few	TGCAGCGTTGGGCCAGAAAGAAACATTCAGTACTTC	CSVGPERNIQYF
TRBV7-9	TRBJ2-6	TRBD1	18	-	TGTGCCAGCAGCTTAGAGGACAGGGCATGGGTTGGGGCCAACGTCCTGACTTTC	CASSLEDRAWVGANVLTF
TRBV27	TRBJ1-1	-	14	few	TGTGCCAGCAGTTTTGCGGGCAGGAACACTGAAGCTTTCTTT	CASSFAGRNTEAFF
TRBV5-1	TRBJ2-7	-	12	-	TGCGCCAGCACCGGGGACTCCTACGAGCAGTACTTC	CASTGDSYEQYF
TRBV7-9	TRBJ2-3	-	11	-	TGTGCCAGCAGCTCCGTCGACCCGCAGTATTTT	CASSSVDPQYF
TRBV7-2	TRBJ1-4	-	14	once	TGTGCCAGCAGCCCAACAGGAAAAAATGAAAAACTGTTTTTT	CASSPTGKNEKLFF
TRBV19	TRBJ2-1	TRBD2	17	-	TGTGCCAGTAGTATAGACCAACTAGCGGGGCTCTACAATGAGCGGTTCTTC	CASSIDQLAGLYNERFF